Listed here are 26 T cell receptor beta chains from one sample, sequenced in a study of T cells in Graves' hyperthyroidism and ophthalmopathy. RNA transcripts provided the source from which TCR beta CDR3 regions were amplified. Using the HTBI primer set, a first-round RT-PCR was run on the TCR CDR3. A single record per CDR3 protein comes from TCRdb applying MiXCR to the multiplex PCR reads. Seen here are about 480,000 distinct CDR3 sequences, about an eighth observed once, and the top ten hold around 17%. Sample: blood. All receptors derive from a woman between 18 and 29 years old with Graves' hyperthyroidism.

This clonotype was observed many times. This chain uses TRBV12-3 or TRBV12-4 with TRBJ1-2; no reliable D call. The CDR3 runs to 13 residues. The V end lost 6 bases, the J end lost 4 bases, and 12 bases lay between the germline ends. The DNA for the CDR3 is TGTGCCAGCAGCGCGCAGTGGACCTATGGCTACACCTTC. Its protein product is CASSAQWTYGYTF.

There are many counts of this clonotype. This chain joins TRBV12-3 or TRBV12-4 and TRBJ1-4; TRBD1 aligns across 10 bases. CDR3 size: 14 residues. The V segment lost 6 bases and the J segment 8 bases; nucleotides outside the gene matches: 6. CDR3 sequence reads: CASRTGTGVEKLFF. CDR3 nucleotide sequence: TGTGCCAGCAGAACCGGGACAGGGGTAGAAAAACTGTTTTTT.

V gene TRBV6-2 or TRBV6-3 combines with J gene TRBJ1-2; the D gene is possibly TRBD1 (5 bases). Deletions cut 5 bases from V and 8 bases from J, with 21 bases between. From germline, CDR1 is MNHEY and CDR2 SVGEGT. This CDR3 comprises 15 residues. Written as DNA, the CDR3 is TGTGCCAGCAGTGTTACCGGGACGGTACTTATCGGCTACACCTTC. This encodes CASSVTGTVLIGYTF.

This clonotype was recorded at least ten times. The chain couples TRBV20-1 to TRBJ2-7; D call uncertain. V shed 7 bases and J shed 2 bases, with 12 bases lying between them. The CDR3 is 12 residues long. In germline, CDR1 is DFQATT, CDR2 SNEGSKA (reference sequence). The CDR3 loop is CSGQLKPYEQYV. The CDR3 nucleotides read TGCAGTGGTCAACTAAAACCCTACGAGCAGTACGTC.

The table lists this clonotype with a count of one. The rearrangement links TRBV12-3 or TRBV12-4 to TRBJ2-1; 11 bases are a match to TRBD2. V was clipped by 5 bases and J by 3 bases; unmatched bases: 12. This CDR3 spans 18 amino acids. The CDR3 coding sequence is TGTGCCAGCAGTCTGTCGTTGGCTAGCGGGAGGTTCTACAATGAGCAGTTCTTC. It specifies CASSLSLASGRFYNEQFF.

The sample holds many counts of this clonotype. The chain has TRBV29-1 and TRBJ1-1, with D possibly matching TRBD1 (5 bases). CDR1 is SQVTM and CDR2 is ANQGSEA in the germline V gene. V was clipped by 4 bases and J by 3 bases, with 12 bases between them. This CDR3 has 13 amino acids. Written as DNA, the CDR3 is TGCAGCGTTGGGGGCCTTGGGGACACTGAAGCTTTCTTT. Translating gives CSVGGLGDTEAFF.

Details on this clonotype: An end of the junction does not agree with germline; a read error may underlie this. The chain combines TRBV5-1 with TRBJ2-2; 8 nucleotides match TRBD1. The CDR3 has 13 residues. Germline V gene lookup returns CDR1 SGHRS and CDR2 YFSETQ. The CDR3 reads CASSMGQATELVF. In nucleotides, the CDR3 is TGCGCCAGCAGCATGGGACAGGCCACTGAGCTGGTTTTT.

The chain is built from TRBV29-1 and TRBJ2-2; 8 nucleotides match TRBD1. The germline gives CDR1 SQVTM, CDR2 ANQGSEA. CDR3 length: 12 amino acids. DNA of the CDR3: TGCACCGGGACAGGGAACACCGGGGAGCTGTTTTTT. Protein: CTGTGNTGELFF.

This chain connects TRBV20-1 to TRBJ2-1; D possibly corresponds to TRBD1 (6 bases). CDR3 length: 12 amino acids. From germline, CDR1 is DFQATT and CDR2 SNEGSKA (reference sequence). The germline V and J ends were trimmed by 5 bases and 2 bases, with 7 bases remaining between them. The CDR3 sequence is CSAGDTYNEQFF. As DNA, the CDR3 is TGCAGTGCTGGGGACACCTACAATGAGCAGTTCTTC.

Note on this clonotype: Since a much larger clone is just one base distant, this may be a read error. The chain joins TRBV24-1 to TRBJ2-1; D may be TRBD1 or TRBD2 (5 bases each). CDR3 length: 13 residues. From germline, CDR1 is KGHDR and CDR2 SFDVKD. The V and J ends lost 4 bases and 10 bases respectively, with 13 bases between them. CDR3 loop: CATSDRHWDEQFF. CDR3 nucleotide sequence: TGTGCCACCAGTGACCGCCATTGGGACGAGCAGTTCTTC.

CDR3 nucleotide sequence: TGTGCCAGCGGGGATGGGAGGACTGAAGCTTTCTTT. This encodes CASGDGRTEAFF. The chain combines TRBV19 with TRBJ1-1; D uncertain. CDR3 length: 12 residues. Per the germline V gene, CDR1 is LNHDA and CDR2 is SQIVND (reference sequence). Trimming removed 9 bases from V and 5 bases from J, with 13 bases in between.

In the case of this clonotype: A much larger clonotype is one base distant, so this may be a read error. Given the absence of the conserved phenylalanine or tryptophan at the CDR3 end, a read error is likely. The chain couples TRBV5-1 to TRBJ2-5; 9 bases are shared with TRBD2. The CDR3 has 16 residues. Germline V gene sequence: CDR1 SGHRS, CDR2 YFSETQ. V lost 4 bases to trimming and J lost 1 base; unmatched junction nucleotides: 8. CDR3 sequence: CASSGALAGFQETQYS. In DNA form, the CDR3 reads TGCGCCAGCAGCGGTGCTCTAGCGGGATTCCAAGAGACCCAGTACTCC.

This clonotype was seen ten or more times. This chain joins TRBV30 and TRBJ2-7; the D gene is possibly TRBD1 (6 bases). Per germline, CDR1 GTSNPN and CDR2 SVGIG (reference sequence). The CDR3 sequence is 15 residues long. CDR3 nucleotides: TGTGCCTGGAGTAGCAAACAGGGTGGCTCCTACGGGCAGTACGTC. Amino acids: CAWSSKQGGSYGQYV.

This clonotype turned up a few times. The chain recombines TRBV19 with TRBJ1-3, with TRBD1 as a possible D gene (5 bases). Germline CDR1 reads LNHDA; CDR2 reads SQIVND (reference sequence). The CDR3 sequence is 13 residues long. The V end was cut by 8 bases, the J end by 4 bases, with 12 bases between. The CDR3 nucleotides are TGTGCCAGTGGGGGACTTGTAGGAAACACCATATATTTT. Amino acid sequence: CASGGLVGNTIYF.

This clonotype has a count of ten or more. The chain couples TRBV6-2 or TRBV6-3 to TRBJ2-1; D is ambiguous. This CDR3 is built from 14 residues. Germline values: CDR1 MNHEY, CDR2 SVGEGT. Trimming stripped 0 bases from V and 10 bases from J, with 13 bases between. In DNA, the CDR3 is TGTGCCAGCAGTTACTCGAGTAGCTTAAAGGAGCAGTTCTTC. Translating it yields CASSYSSSLKEQFF.

This clonotype has ten or more counts. V and J are TRBV15 and TRBJ2-5; TRBD2 might be the D (6 bases). V lost 3 bases and J lost 1, with 12 bases in between. The CDR3 extends over 15 amino acids. Germline CDR1 is LNHNV and CDR2 is YYDKDF (reference sequence). The CDR3 nucleotides read TGTGCCACCAGCAGGATAACTAGCCTCCAAGAGACCCAGTACTTC. Translated, it gives CATSRITSLQETQYF. Full variable domain (remainder filled in from reference TRBV15 and TRBJ2-5): DAMVIQNPRYQVTQFGKPVTLSCSQTLNHNVMYWYQQKSSQAPKLLFHYYDKDFNNEADTPDNFQSRRPNTSFCFLDIRSPGLGDTAMYLCATSRITSLQETQYFGPGTRLLVL.

Only a few counts were recorded for this clonotype. The CDR3 DNA sequence: TGTGCCAGCAGCTCGCTAAAATACAGGTCCGTAACTGAAGCTTTCTTT. This sequence encodes CASSSLKYRSVTEAFF. The gene calls are TRBV7-2 and TRBJ1-1, with a tentative D call TRBD1 (5 bases). CDR3 length equals 16 residues. Germline V gene lookup returns CDR1 SGHTA and CDR2 FQGNSA. Trimming left V 4 bases short and J 5 bases short, with 20 bases between.

This clonotype was picked up many times. The chain couples TRBV5-1 to TRBJ2-1; 10 bases fit TRBD2. From germline, CDR1 is SGHRS and CDR2 YFSETQ. The length of the CDR3 is 15 residues. Trimming took 0 bases from V and 5 from J; bases not matched to a gene: 2. In nucleotides, the CDR3 is TGCGCCAGCAGCTTGGGGACTAGCGGTGACAATGAGCAGTTCTTC. This codes for CASSLGTSGDNEQFF.

This clonotype was counted a few times. V usage is TRBV15 and J usage is TRBJ2-7; 9 bases are shared with TRBD1. CDR1 LNHNV and CDR2 YYDKDF come from the germline V gene (reference sequence). This CDR3 has 16 amino acids. V was pared by 5 bases and J by 0 bases, with 8 bases of the junction left unmatched. The CDR3 DNA sequence: TGTGCCACCAGCCCTCGATGGGACAGGGCCTCCTACGAGCAGTACTTC. This translates into CATSPRWDRASYEQYF.

This clonotype was seen at least ten times. The chain carries TRBV12-3 or TRBV12-4 and TRBJ2-3; D ambiguous. V was cut by 2 bases and J by 3 bases, with 9 bases left in between. The CDR3 covers 14 residues. DNA for the CDR3: TGTGCCAGCAGTTTAAGGAGAGGAACAGATACGCAGTATTTT. This gives the protein CASSLRRGTDTQYF.

This clonotype was seen many times. This chain joins TRBV6-1 and TRBJ1-4; D possibly corresponds to TRBD1 (5 bases). From germline, CDR1 is MNHNS and CDR2 SASEGT. This CDR3 is 14 amino acids long. V was shortened by 5 bases and J by 8 bases, with 15 bases between the two germline ends. The CDR3 protein is CASSPGSPTEKLFF. The CDR3, as DNA: TGTGCCAGCAGTCCAGGGTCCCCGACCGAAAAACTGTTTTTT.

This clonotype was observed at least ten times. J is TRBJ2-1 and V is TRBV20-1, with D maybe TRBD2 (5 bases). Germline V CDR1 and CDR2: DFQATT, SNEGSKA (reference sequence). CDR3 length: 14 amino acids. Trimming cost V 6 bases and J 0 bases, with 12 bases left between them. CDR3 bases: TGCAGTGCAGGACTCCCGAGCTCCTACAATGAGCAGTTCTTC. Protein product: CSAGLPSSYNEQFF.

The table lists this clonotype with many counts. The chain couples TRBV7-2 to TRBJ2-3; 13 positions agree with TRBD2. The CDR3 has 18 amino acids. Trimming cost V 3 bases and J 2 bases; bases outside gene matches: 8. Germline-derived CDR1 and CDR2 are SGHTA and FQGNSA. CDR3 amino acids: CASSFRTSGRLVTDTQYF. The CDR3 bases are TGTGCCAGCAGCTTTCGGACTAGCGGGAGATTAGTCACAGATACGCAGTATTTT.

This clonotype has at least ten counts. The rearrangement links TRBV7-9 to TRBJ2-3; the D is unclear. Deletions cut 6 bases from V and 6 bases from J, with 10 bases between. Germline CDR1 and CDR2: SEHNR and FQNEAQ (reference sequence). The CDR3 is 12 residues long. This chain's CDR3 is CASSSTSDTQYF. The CDR3 nucleotides read TGTGCCAGCAGTAGTACGTCGGATACGCAGTATTTT.

The table lists this clonotype with many counts. The V gene is TRBV12-5, the J gene TRBJ2-1; D unclear. The CDR3 has 16 amino acids. The V end was cut by 0 bases, the J end by 10 bases, with 19 bases between. The germline CDR1 and CDR2 sequences are LGHNT and FRNRAP. The CDR3 protein is CASGLVRFGSIGEQFF. The CDR3 nucleotides are TGTGCTAGTGGTTTGGTACGGTTCGGATCCATCGGGGAGCAGTTCTTC.

The sample holds a few counts of this clonotype. The genes are TRBV7-2 and TRBJ2-2; D remains ambiguous. Germline V gene lookup returns CDR1 SGHTA and CDR2 FQGNSA. Trimming removed 6 bases at V and 0 bases at J, with 8 bases between. This CDR3 region has 14 residues. The CDR3 DNA reads as TGTGCCAGCAGATGGGATCCGAACACCGGGGAGCTGTTTTTT. Protein product: CASRWDPNTGELFF.